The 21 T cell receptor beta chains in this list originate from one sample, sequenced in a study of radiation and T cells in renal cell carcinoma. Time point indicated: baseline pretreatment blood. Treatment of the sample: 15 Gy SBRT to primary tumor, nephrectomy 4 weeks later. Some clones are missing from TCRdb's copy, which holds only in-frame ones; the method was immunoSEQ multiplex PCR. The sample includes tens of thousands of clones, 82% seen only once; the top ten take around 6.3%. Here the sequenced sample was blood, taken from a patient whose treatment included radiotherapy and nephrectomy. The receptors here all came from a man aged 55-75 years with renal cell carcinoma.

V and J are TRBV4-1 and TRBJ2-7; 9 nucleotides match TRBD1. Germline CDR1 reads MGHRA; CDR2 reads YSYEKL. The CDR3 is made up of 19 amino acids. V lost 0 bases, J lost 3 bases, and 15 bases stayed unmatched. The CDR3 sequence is CASSQEWRTGDVPDYEQYF. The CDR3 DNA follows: TGCGCCAGCAGCCAAGAATGGCGGACAGGGGACGTCCCGGACTACGAGCAGTACTTC.

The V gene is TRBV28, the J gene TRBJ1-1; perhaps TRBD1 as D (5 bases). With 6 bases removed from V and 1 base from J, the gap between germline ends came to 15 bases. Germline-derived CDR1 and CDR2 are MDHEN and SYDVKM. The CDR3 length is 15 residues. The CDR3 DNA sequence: TGTGCCAGCAGGGTCGACAGCACTTCGAACACTGAAGCTTTCTTT. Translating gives CASRVDSTSNTEAFF.

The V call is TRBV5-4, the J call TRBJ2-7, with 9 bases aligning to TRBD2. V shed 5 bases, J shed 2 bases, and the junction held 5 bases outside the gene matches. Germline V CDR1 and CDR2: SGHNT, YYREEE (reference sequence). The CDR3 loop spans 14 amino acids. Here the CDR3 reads CASRLAGAPYEQYF. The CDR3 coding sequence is TGTGCCAGCAGATTAGCGGGAGCCCCCTACGAGCAGTACTTC.

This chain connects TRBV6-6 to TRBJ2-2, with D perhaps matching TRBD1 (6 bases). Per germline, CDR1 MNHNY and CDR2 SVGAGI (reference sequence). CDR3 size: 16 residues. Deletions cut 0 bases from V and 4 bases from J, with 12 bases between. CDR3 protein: CASSYSPRGITGELFF. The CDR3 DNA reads TGTGCCAGCAGTTACTCTCCCAGGGGCATCACCGGGGAGCTGTTTTTT.

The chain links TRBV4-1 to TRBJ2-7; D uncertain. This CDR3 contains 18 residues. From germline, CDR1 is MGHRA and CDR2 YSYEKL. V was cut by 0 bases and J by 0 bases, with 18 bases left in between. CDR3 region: CASSQDLRTDGRSYEQYF. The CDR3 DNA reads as TGCGCCAGCAGCCAAGATCTAAGGACGGACGGCCGCTCCTACGAGCAGTACTTC.

CDR3 coding DNA: TGTGCCAGCAGCTCCCAGGGGATTGGAAACACCATATATTTT. Translating gives CASSSQGIGNTIYF. The chain joins TRBV5-4 to TRBJ1-3, with TRBD1 as a possible D gene (6 bases). The germline V gene encodes CDR1 SGHNT and CDR2 YYREEE (reference sequence). Trimming removed 3 bases at V and 3 bases at J, with 10 bases between. There are 14 residues in the CDR3. The entire variable domain, with the rest obtained from reference TRBV5-4 and TRBJ1-3, is as follows: ETGVTQSPTHLIKTRGQQVTLRCSSQSGHNTVSWYQQALGQGPQFIFQYYREEENGRGNFPPRFSGLQFPNYSSELNVNALELDDSALYLCASSSQGIGNTIYFGEGSWLTVV.

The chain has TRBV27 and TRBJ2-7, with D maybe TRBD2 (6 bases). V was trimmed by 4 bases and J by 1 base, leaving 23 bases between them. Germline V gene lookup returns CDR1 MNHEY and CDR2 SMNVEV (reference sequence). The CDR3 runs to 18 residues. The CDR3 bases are TGTGCCAGCAGTTCACTGATCCTCGCCGGGAGTGGTTCCTACGAGCAGTACTTC. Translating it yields CASSSLILAGSGSYEQYF.

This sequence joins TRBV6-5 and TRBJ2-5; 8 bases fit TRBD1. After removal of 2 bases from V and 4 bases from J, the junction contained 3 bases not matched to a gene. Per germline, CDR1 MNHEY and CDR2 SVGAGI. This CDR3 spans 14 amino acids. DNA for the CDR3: TGTGCCAGCAGTTACCCACAGGGGGGAGAGACCCAGTACTTC. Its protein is CASSYPQGGETQYF.

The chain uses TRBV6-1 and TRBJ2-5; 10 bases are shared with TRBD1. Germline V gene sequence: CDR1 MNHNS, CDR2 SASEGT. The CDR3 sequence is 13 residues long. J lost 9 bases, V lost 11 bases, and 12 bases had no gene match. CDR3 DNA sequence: TGTGCCCACGAGGGGGACAGGGGAAGGGCCCAGTACTTC. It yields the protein CAHEGDRGRAQYF.

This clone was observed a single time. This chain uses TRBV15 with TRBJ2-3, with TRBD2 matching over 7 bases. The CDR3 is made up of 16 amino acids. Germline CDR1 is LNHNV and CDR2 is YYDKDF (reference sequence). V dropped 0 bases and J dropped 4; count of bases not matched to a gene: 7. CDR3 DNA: TGTGCCACCAGCAGAGAAGCGGGGATCCCTGCAGATACGCAGTATTTT. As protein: CATSREAGIPADTQYF.

CDR3 nucleotides: TGTGCCAGCAGCTTAACAGGGTTTACTCCTCAAGAGACCCAGTACTTC. Amino acid sequence: CASSLTGFTPQETQYF. This chain links TRBV7-9 with TRBJ2-5; D possibly corresponds to TRBD1 (6 bases). CDR3 length equals 16 residues. Between the trimmed V and J ends, which lost 2 bases and 2 bases, there was a span of 15 bases. Germline CDR1 reads SEHNR; CDR2 reads FQNEAQ (reference sequence).

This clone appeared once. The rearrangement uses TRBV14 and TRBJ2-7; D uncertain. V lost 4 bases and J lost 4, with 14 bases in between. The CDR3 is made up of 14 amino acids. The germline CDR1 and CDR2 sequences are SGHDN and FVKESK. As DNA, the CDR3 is TGTGCCAGCAGCCGCCGACCCGGAGAATACGAGCAGTACTTC. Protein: CASSRRPGEYEQYF. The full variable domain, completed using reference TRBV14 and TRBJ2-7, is EAGVTQFPSHSVIEKGQTVTLRCDPISGHDNLYWYRRVMGKEIKFLLHFVKESKQDESGMPNNRFLAERTGGTYSTLKVQPAELEDSGVYFCASSRRPGEYEQYFGPGTRLTVT.

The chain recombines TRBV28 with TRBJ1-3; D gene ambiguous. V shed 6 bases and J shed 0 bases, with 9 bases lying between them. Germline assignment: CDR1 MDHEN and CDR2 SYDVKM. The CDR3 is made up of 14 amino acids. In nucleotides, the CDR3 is TGTGCCAGCAGCTTACAGATCTCTGGAAACACCATATATTTT. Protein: CASSLQISGNTIYF.

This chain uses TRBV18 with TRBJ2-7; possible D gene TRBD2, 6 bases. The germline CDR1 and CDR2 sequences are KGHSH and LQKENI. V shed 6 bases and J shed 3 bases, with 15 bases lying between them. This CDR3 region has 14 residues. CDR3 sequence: CASSPPGLVYEQYF. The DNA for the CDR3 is TGTGCCAGCTCGCCTCCGGGACTCGTCTACGAGCAGTACTTC.

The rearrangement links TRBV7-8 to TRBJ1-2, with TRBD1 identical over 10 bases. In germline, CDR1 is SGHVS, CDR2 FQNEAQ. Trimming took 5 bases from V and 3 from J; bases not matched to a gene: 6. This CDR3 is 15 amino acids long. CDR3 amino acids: CASSNRDRGHYGYTF. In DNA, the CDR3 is TGTGCCAGCAGCAACCGGGACAGGGGCCACTATGGCTACACCTTC.

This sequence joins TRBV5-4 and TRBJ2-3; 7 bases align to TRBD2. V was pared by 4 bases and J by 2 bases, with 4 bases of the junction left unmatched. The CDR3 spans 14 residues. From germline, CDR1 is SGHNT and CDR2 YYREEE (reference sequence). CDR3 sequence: CASSRDYSTDTQYF. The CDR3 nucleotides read TGTGCCAGCAGCCGGGACTACTCCACAGATACGCAGTATTTT.

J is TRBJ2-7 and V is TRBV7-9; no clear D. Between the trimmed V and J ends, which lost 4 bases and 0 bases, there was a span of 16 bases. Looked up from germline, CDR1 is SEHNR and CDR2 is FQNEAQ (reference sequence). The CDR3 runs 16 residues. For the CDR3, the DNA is TGTGCCAGCAGCTCCTCTGCCCCGGAAAGCTCCTACGAGCAGTACTTC. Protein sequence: CASSSSAPESSYEQYF.

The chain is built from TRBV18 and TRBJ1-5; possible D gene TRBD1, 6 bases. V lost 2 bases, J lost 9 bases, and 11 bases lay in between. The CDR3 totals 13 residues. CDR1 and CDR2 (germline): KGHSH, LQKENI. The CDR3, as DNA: TGTGCCAGCTCACCAGGGGGCGATCGGCCCCAGCATTTT. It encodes CASSPGGDRPQHF.

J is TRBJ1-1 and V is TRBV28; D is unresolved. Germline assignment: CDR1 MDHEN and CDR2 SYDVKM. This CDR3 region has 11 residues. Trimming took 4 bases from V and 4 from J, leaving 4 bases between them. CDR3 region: CASSYFTEAFF. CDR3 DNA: TGTGCCAGCAGTTACTTCACTGAAGCTTTCTTT.

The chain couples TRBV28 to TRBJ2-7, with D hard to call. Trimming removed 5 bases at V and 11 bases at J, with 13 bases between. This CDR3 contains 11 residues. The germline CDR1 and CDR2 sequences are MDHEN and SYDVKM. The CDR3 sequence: CASSNADVKYF. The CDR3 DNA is TGTGCCAGCAGTAACGCAGACGTGAAGTACTTC. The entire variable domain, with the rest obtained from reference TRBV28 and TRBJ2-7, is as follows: DVKVTQSSRYLVKRTGEKVFLECVQDMDHENMFWYRQDPGLGLRLIYFSYDVKMKEKGDIPEGYSVSREKKERFSLILESASTNQTSMYLCASSNADVKYFGPGTRLTVT.

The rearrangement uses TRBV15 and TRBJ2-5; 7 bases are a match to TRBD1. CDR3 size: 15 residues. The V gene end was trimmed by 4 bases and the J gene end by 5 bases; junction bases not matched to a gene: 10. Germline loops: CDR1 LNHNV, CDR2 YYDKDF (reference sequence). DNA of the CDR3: TGTGCCACCAGCAACAGACAGGGTCAGGGGGAGACCCAGTACTTC. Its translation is CATSNRQGQGETQYF.